These 6 T cell receptor beta chains originate from one sample sequenced in a study of cytomegalovirus exposure and HLA in healthy donors. The PCR had 60 Vbeta and 13 Jbeta primers. This table comes from immunoSEQ multiplex PCR, and its TCRdb copy is limited to in-frame clones, with some not included. The listing records roughly 40,000 clones. The sample taken for sequencing was PBMCs. The receptors were gathered from a man in his forties in good health and CMV-seropositive.

The chain recombines TRBV7-9 with TRBJ2-2; 11 bases fit TRBD2. CDR3 length: 17 residues. V shed 7 bases and J 5 bases; nucleotides not matched to a gene: 12. CDR1 is SEHNR and CDR2 is FQNEAQ in the germline V gene (reference sequence). The CDR3 reads CASTSSGRRYGTGELFF. CDR3 in DNA: TGTGCCAGCACCTCTAGCGGGAGGAGGTATGGGACCGGGGAGCTGTTTTTT.

The V gene is TRBV30, the J gene TRBJ2-1, with 9 bases lining up with TRBD1. V shed 4 bases and J 3 bases; nucleotides not matched to a gene: 10. The CDR3 sequence is 16 residues long. Germline V gene lookup returns CDR1 GTSNPN and CDR2 SVGIG (reference sequence). The CDR3 here is CAWTLPGTGFYNEQFF. The CDR3 DNA sequence: TGTGCCTGGACCCTACCTGGGACAGGGTTCTACAATGAGCAGTTCTTC.

V is TRBV29-1 and J is TRBJ1-2, with TRBD1 matching 7 bases. The germline gives CDR1 SQVTM, CDR2 ANQGSEA. The CDR3 is 11 residues long. After removal of 4 bases from V and 8 bases from J, the junction contained 4 bases not matched to a gene. This CDR3 is CSVAQGGGYTF. CDR3 nucleotides: TGCAGCGTTGCGCAGGGGGGAGGCTACACCTTC.

The chain is built from TRBV10-3 and TRBJ2-5; D call uncertain. The CDR3 has 11 amino acids. V was cut by 6 bases and J by 4 bases, with 6 bases left in between. Per the germline V gene, CDR1 is ENHRY and CDR2 is SYGVKD. CDR3 DNA sequence: TGTGCCATCAGCGTCAGAGAGACCCAGTACTTC. Protein: CAISVRETQYF.

The chain carries TRBV18 and TRBJ2-7; 7 positions match TRBD1. Looked up from germline, CDR1 is KGHSH and CDR2 is LQKENI. The V segment lost 3 bases and the J segment 3 bases; nucleotides outside the gene matches: 11. The CDR3 totals 16 residues. DNA for the CDR3: TGTGCCAGCTCACCCTACGTCACGGGACAGAGCTACGAGCAGTACTTC. It codes for CASSPYVTGQSYEQYF.

The chain couples TRBV28 to TRBJ2-1; 8 nucleotides line up with TRBD2. The CDR3 has 15 residues. The germline CDR1 and CDR2 sequences are MDHEN and SYDVKM. V dropped 6 bases and J dropped 6; count of bases not matched to a gene: 10. CDR3 region: CASSPPGLAGNEQFF. CDR3 bases: TGTGCCAGCAGCCCCCCCGGGCTAGCGGGCAATGAGCAGTTCTTC.